Shown below are 8 T cell receptor beta chains from a single sample sequenced in a study of blood T cell repertoires in COVID-19. Produced via immunoSEQ multiplex PCR; TCRdb's table is partial and in-frame only. Of fewer than 500,000 clones listed, 70% to 90% are singletons. The sample comprised PBMCs or T cells enriched from blood (not recorded which). The receptors stem from a young woman with acute COVID-19.

This rearrangement joins TRBV7-9 to TRBJ2-7, with no clear D. Germline CDR1 and CDR2: SEHNR and FQNEAQ (reference sequence). The CDR3 loop spans 12 amino acids. Between the trimmed V and J ends, which lost 5 bases and 2 bases, there was a span of 7 bases. CDR3: CASSLSAYEQYF. The DNA for the CDR3 is TGTGCCAGCAGCCTAAGCGCCTACGAGCAGTACTTC.

This rearrangement joins TRBV2 to TRBJ2-2; 11 bases align to TRBD1. Germline V CDR1 and CDR2: SNHLY, FYNNEI. V trimming: 11 bases; J trimming: 3 bases; junction bases outside the gene matches: 2. The CDR3 loop spans 13 amino acids. In DNA, the CDR3 is TGTGCCGGGACAGGGGGGTACACCGGGGAGCTGTTTTTT. Amino acid sequence: CAGTGGYTGELFF.

As to this clone: Different DNA sequences within this sample yield the same CDR3. This sequence joins TRBV5-4 and TRBJ2-7, with D possibly being TRBD2 (6 bases). Trimming removed 4 bases at V and 4 bases at J, with 9 bases between. Per germline, CDR1 SGHNT and CDR2 YYREEE (reference sequence). This CDR3 comprises 12 residues. The chain's CDR3 is CASSLGGYEQYF. The CDR3 DNA follows: TGTGCCAGCAGCCTCGGGGGATACGAGCAGTACTTC.

The J gene is TRBJ2-7, the V gene TRBV18, with 12 positions matching TRBD2. The CDR3 covers 15 residues. The germline V gene encodes CDR1 KGHSH and CDR2 LQKENI. After removal of 5 bases from V and 5 bases from J, the junction contained 7 bases not matched to a gene. This chain's CDR3 is CASSTGLAGLDEQYF. CDR3 in DNA: TGTGCCAGCTCAACCGGACTAGCGGGATTAGACGAGCAGTACTTC.

The CDR3 DNA sequence: TGCAGCGTTGAAGGTACGCGGACACTAAACTATGGCTACACCTTC. Encoded protein: CSVEGTRTLNYGYTF. V usage is TRBV29-1 and J usage is TRBJ1-2; TRBD1 is a possible D gene (5 bases). CDR1 SQVTM and CDR2 ANQGSEA come from the germline V gene. V shed 1 base and J shed 2 bases, with 14 bases lying between them. This CDR3 comprises 15 residues.

The table lists this clone with a count of one. This chain joins TRBV6-5 and TRBJ1-5, with D possibly matching TRBD1 (6 bases). The CDR3 is made up of 14 amino acids. The V end was cut by 6 bases, the J end by 6 bases, with 15 bases between. Per germline, CDR1 MNHEY and CDR2 SVGAGI. For the CDR3, the DNA is TGTGCCAGCAGGATACAGGGTGGAAGTCAGCCCCAGCATTTT. Translation gives CASRIQGGSQPQHF.

V is TRBV4-1 and J is TRBJ1-1, with D maybe TRBD1 (5 bases). V was clipped by 4 bases and J by 0 bases, with 18 bases between them. Germline lookup yields CDR1 MGHRA and CDR2 YSYEKL. There are 17 residues in the CDR3. The CDR3 loop reads CASSPRTGQGMNTEAFF. The CDR3 bases are TGCGCCAGCAGCCCCAGAACCGGGCAGGGAATGAACACTGAAGCTTTCTTT.

V gene TRBV25-1 combines with J gene TRBJ1-3; D is possibly TRBD1 (6 bases). Germline loops: CDR1 MGHDK, CDR2 SYGVNS. This CDR3 is built from 15 residues. V was pared by 6 bases and J by 4 bases, with 16 bases between. The CDR3 here is CASREKQGFGNTIYF. CDR3 bases: TGTGCCAGCAGGGAAAAGCAGGGGTTCGGAAACACCATATATTTT.